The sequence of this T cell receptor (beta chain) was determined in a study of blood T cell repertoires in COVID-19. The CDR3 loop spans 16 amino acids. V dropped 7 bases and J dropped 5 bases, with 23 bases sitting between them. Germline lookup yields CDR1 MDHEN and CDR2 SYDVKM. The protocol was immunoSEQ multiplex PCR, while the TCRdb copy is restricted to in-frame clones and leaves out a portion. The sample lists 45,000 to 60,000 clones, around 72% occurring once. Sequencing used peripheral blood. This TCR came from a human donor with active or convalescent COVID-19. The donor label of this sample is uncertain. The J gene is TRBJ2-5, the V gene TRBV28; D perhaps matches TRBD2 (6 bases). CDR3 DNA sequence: TGTGCCAGCACCCCCTCCATTTGGAGGGTAAAGGAGACCCAGTACTTC. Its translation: CASTPSIWRVKETQYF.